Listed here are 4 T cell receptor beta chains from one sample, sequenced in a study of beta chain features in type 1 diabetes. cDNA synthesis used the whole RNA isolate, giving expressed TCRB sequences. TCRdb's copy holds only in-frame clones and misses some; the assay was immunoSEQ multiplex PCR. The sample has approximately 120,000 clones; roughly 17% are singletons. These receptors are not linked to any known antigen. Findings of the study overall: Shorter TCRB CDR3s, moderately but significantly so, marked every one of the four CD4+ subsets in Type 1 diabetes patients.

The sample comprised central memory CD4+ T cells from blood. These TCRs come from a man younger than 30 with type 1 diabetes.

The chain carries TRBV30 and TRBJ2-1; perhaps D is TRBD1 or TRBD2 (6 bases each). The CDR3 spans 14 residues. V lost 4 bases, J lost 1 base, and 11 bases lay in between. The germline CDR1 and CDR2 sequences are GTSNPN and SVGIG (reference sequence). In nucleotides, the CDR3 is TGTGCCTGGACTGGAGGGGGATCCTACAATGAGCAGTTCTTC. Encoded protein: CAWTGGGSYNEQFF.

This clone was observed a few times. This chain connects TRBV6-1 to TRBJ2-7; D is possibly TRBD2 (5 bases). V was clipped by 0 bases and J by 3 bases, with 6 bases between them. The CDR3 is 13 residues long. The V gene's germline CDR1 is MNHNS and CDR2 SASEGT. This CDR3 is CASSEAAGYEQYF. The CDR3 DNA sequence: TGTGCCAGCAGTGAAGCTGCGGGCTACGAGCAGTACTTC.

A few counts support this clone. The chain uses TRBV11-3 and TRBJ2-2; 7 bases line up with TRBD2. Germline-derived CDR1 and CDR2 are SGHNT and YENEEA. Trimming at V came to 1 base and at J to 2 bases, leaving 1 base not matched to a gene. The CDR3 runs to 15 residues. The CDR3 bases are TGTGCCAGCAGCTTAGGACTAGCCAACACCGGGGAGCTGTTTTTT. It is translated as CASSLGLANTGELFF.

The genes are TRBV5-1 and TRBJ1-1, with 7 bases matching TRBD1. V lost 4 bases, J lost 1 base, and 4 bases stayed unmatched. Looked up from germline, CDR1 is SGHRS and CDR2 is YFSETQ. The CDR3 spans 14 residues. The CDR3 reads CASSARQGNTEAFF. CDR3 in DNA: TGCGCCAGCAGCGCCCGACAGGGGAACACTGAAGCTTTCTTT. Using reference TRBV5-1 and TRBJ1-1 for the parts outside the CDR3, the full variable domain is KAGVTQTPRYLIKTRGQQVTLSCSPISGHRSVSWYQQTPGQGLQFLFEYFSETQRNKGNFPGRFSGRQFSNSRSEMNVSTLELGDSALYLCASSARQGNTEAFFGQGTRLTVV.